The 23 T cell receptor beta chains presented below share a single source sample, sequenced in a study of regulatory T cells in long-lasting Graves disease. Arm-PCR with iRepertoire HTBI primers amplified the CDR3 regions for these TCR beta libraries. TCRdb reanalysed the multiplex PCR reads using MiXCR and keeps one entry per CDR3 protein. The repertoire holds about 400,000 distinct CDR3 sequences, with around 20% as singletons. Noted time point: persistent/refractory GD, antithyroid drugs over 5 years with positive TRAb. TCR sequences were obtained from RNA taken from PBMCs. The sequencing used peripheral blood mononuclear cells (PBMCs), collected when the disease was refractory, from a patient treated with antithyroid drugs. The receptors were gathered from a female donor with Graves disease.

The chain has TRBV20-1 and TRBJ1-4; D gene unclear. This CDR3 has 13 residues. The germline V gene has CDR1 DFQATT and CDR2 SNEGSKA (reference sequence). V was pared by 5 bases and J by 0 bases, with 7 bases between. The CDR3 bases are TGCAGTGCTCAACATACAACTAATGAAAAACTGTTTTTT. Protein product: CSAQHTTNEKLFF.

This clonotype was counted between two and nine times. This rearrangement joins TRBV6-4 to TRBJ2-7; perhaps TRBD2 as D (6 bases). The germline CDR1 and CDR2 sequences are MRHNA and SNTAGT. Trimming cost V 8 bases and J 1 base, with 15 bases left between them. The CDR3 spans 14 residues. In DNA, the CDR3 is TGTGCCAGCTGGGCTAGCGAGCCTTCCTACGAGCAGTACTTC. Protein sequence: CASWASEPSYEQYF.

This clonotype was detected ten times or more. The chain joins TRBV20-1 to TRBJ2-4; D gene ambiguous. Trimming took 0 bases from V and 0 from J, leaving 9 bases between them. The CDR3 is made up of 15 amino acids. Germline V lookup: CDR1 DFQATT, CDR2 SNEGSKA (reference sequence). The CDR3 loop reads CSARDGAEAKNIQYF. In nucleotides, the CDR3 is TGCAGTGCTAGAGATGGAGCAGAAGCCAAAAACATTCAGTACTTC.

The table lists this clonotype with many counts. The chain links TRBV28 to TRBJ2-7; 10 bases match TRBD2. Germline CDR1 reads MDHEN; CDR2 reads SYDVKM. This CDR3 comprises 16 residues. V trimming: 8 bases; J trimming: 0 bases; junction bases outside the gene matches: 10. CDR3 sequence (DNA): TGTGCCAGCTTGGGAAATCCTAGCGGGAGCTCCTACGAGCAGTACTTC. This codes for CASLGNPSGSSYEQYF.

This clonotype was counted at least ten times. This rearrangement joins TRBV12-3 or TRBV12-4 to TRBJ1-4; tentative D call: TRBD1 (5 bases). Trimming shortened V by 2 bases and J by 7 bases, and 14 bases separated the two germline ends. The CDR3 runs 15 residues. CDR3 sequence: CASSLLLWGSEKLFF. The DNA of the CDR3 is TGTGCCAGCAGTTTACTCCTCTGGGGGAGTGAAAAACTGTTTTTT.

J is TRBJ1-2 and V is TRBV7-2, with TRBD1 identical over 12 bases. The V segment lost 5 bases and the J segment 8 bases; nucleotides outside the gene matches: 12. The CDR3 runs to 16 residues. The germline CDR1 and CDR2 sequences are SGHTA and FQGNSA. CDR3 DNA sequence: TGTGCCAGCAGCCACCGGCCGGGACAGGGGGCGCGAGGCTACACCTTC. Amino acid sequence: CASSHRPGQGARGYTF.

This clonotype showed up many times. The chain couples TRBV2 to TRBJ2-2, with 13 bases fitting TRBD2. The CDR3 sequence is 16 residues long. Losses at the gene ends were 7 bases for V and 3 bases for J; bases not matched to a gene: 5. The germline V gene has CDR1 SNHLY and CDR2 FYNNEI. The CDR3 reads CASIGLAGVDTGELFF. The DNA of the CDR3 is TGTGCCAGCATTGGACTAGCGGGAGTTGACACCGGGGAGCTGTTTTTT.

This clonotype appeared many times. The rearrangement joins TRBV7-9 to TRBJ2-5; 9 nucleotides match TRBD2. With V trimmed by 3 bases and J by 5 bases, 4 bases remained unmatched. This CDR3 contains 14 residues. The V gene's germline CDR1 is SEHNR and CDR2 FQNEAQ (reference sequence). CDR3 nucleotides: TGTGCCAGCAGCTTTAGCGGGAGTTGGGAGACCCAGTACTTC. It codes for CASSFSGSWETQYF.

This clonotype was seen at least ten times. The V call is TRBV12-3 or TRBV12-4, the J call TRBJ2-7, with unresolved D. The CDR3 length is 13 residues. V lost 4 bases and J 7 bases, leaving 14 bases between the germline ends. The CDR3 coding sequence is TGTGCCAGCAGTTCCGAGGTAGCTGTAGAGCAGTACTTC. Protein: CASSSEVAVEQYF.

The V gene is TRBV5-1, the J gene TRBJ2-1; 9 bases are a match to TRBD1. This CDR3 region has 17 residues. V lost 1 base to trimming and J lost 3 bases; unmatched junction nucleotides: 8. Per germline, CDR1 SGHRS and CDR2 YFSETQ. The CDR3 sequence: CASSLIPGQGYYNEQFF. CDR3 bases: TGCGCCAGCAGCTTGATCCCGGGACAGGGTTACTACAATGAGCAGTTCTTC.

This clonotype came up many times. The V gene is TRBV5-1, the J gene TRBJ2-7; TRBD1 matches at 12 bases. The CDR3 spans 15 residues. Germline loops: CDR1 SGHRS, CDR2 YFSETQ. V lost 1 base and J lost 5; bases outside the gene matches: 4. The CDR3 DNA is TGCGCCAGCAGCTTGACCGGGACAGGGGGCGACGAGCAGTACTTC. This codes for CASSLTGTGGDEQYF. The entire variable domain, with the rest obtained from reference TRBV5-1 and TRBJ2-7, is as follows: KAGVTQTPRYLIKTRGQQVTLSCSPISGHRSVSWYQQTPGQGLQFLFEYFSETQRNKGNFPGRFSGRQFSNSRSEMNVSTLELGDSALYLCASSLTGTGGDEQYFGPGTRLTVT.

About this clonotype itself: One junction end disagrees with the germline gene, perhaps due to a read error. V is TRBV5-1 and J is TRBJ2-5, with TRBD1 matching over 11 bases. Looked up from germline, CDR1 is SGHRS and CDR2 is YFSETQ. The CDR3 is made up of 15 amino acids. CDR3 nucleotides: TGCGCCAGCAGCTTGGGGACAGGGGGCCAAGAGACCCGGTACTTC. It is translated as CASSLGTGGQETRYF.

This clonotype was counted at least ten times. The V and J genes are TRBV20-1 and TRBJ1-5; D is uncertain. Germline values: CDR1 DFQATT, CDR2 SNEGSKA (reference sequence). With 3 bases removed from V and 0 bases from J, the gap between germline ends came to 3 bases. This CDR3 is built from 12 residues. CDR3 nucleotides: TGCAGTGCTAGTAGTAGCAATCAGCCCCAGCATTTT. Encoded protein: CSASSSNQPQHF.

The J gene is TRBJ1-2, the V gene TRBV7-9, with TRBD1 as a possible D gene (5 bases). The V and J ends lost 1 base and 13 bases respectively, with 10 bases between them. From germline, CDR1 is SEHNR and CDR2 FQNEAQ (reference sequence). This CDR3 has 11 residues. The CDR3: CASSLGGPLTF. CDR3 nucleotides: TGTGCCAGCAGCTTAGGGGGCCCTCTCACCTTC.

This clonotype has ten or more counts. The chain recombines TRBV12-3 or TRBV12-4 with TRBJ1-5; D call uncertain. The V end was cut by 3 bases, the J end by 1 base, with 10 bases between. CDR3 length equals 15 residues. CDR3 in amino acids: CASSFGEVSNQPQHF. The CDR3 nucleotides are TGTGCCAGCAGTTTCGGGGAGGTGAGCAATCAGCCCCAGCATTTT.

CDR3 in amino acids: CSATASSGNTIYF. The CDR3 DNA sequence: TGCAGTGCTACGGCAAGCTCTGGAAACACCATATATTTT. This chain uses TRBV20-1 with TRBJ1-3; D remains ambiguous. The CDR3 spans 13 residues. Trimming cost V 4 bases and J 0 bases, with 7 bases left between them. The V gene's germline CDR1 is DFQATT and CDR2 SNEGSKA (reference sequence).

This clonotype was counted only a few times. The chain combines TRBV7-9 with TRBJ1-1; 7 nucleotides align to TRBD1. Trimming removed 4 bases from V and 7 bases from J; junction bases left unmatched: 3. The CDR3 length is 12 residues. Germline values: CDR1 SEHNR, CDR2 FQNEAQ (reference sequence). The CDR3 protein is CASSYGQVEAFF. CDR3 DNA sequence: TGTGCCAGCAGCTATGGACAGGTTGAAGCTTTCTTT.

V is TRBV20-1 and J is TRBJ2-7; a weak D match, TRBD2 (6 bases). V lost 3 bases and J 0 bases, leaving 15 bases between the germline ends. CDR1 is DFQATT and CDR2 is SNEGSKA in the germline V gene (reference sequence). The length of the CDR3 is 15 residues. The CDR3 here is CSARLLAAISYEQYF. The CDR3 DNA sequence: TGCAGTGCTAGGCTACTAGCTGCCATCTCCTACGAGCAGTACTTC.

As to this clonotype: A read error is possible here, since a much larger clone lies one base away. The CDR3: CASSLGTALGYTF. The CDR3 DNA reads as TGTGCCAGCAGCTTAGGGACAGCCCTTGGCTACACCTTC. The gene calls are TRBV11-2 and TRBJ1-2, with TRBD1 as a possible D gene (6 bases). The V and J ends lost 1 base and 7 bases respectively, with 10 bases between them. Germline V gene data show CDR1 as SGHAT and CDR2 as FQNNGV. The CDR3 has 13 residues. The full variable domain, its missing parts supplied by reference TRBV11-2 and TRBJ1-2, is EAGVAQSPRYKIIEKRQSVAFWCNPISGHATLYWYQQILGQGPKLLIQFQNNGVVDDSQLPKDRFSAERLKGVDSTLKIQPAKLEDSAVYLCASSLGTALGYTFGSGTRLTVV.

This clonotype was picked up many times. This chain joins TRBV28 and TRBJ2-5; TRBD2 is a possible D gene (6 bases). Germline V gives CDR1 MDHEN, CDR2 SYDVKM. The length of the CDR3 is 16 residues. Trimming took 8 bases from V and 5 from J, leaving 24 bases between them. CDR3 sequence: CASGKEGRDDSETQYF. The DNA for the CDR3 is TGTGCCAGCGGCAAGGAGGGACGGGATGATAGCGAGACCCAGTACTTC.

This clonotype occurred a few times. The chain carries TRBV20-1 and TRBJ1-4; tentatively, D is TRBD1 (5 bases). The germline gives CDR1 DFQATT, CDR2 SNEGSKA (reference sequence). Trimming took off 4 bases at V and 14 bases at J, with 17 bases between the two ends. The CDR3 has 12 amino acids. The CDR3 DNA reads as TGCAGTGCTAAAGATGAGGCAGGGCCCCTGTTTTTT. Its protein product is CSAKDEAGPLFF.

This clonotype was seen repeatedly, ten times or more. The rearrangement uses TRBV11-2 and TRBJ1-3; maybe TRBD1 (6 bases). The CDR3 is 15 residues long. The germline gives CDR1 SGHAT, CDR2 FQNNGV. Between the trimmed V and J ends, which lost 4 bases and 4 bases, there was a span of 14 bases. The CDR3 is CASSSQTGWGNTIYF. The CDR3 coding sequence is TGTGCCAGCAGCTCACAAACAGGGTGGGGAAACACCATATATTTT.

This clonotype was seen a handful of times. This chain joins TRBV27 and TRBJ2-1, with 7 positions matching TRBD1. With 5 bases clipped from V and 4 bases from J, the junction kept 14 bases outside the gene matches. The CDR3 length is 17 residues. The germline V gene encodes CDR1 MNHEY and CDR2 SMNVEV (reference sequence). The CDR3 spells CASSNYRGAPSYNEQFF. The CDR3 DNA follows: TGTGCCAGCAGTAACTACAGGGGCGCACCTTCTTACAATGAGCAGTTCTTC.